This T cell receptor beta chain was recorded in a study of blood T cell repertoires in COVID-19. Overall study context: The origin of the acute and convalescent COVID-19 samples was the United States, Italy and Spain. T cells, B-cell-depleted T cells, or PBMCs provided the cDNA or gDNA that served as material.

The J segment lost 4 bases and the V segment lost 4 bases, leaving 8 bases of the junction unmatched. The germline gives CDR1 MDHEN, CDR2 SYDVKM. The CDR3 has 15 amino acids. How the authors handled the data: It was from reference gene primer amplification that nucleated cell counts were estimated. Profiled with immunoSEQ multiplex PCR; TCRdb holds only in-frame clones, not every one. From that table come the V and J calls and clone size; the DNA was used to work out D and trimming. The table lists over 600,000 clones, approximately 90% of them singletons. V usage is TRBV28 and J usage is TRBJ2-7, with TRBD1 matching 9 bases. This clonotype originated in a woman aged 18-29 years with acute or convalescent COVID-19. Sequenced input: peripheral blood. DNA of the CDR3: TGTGCCAGCAGTTCCTTTCTGGACAGGGGATACGAGCAGTACTTC. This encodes CASSSFLDRGYEQYF.